The sequence of this T cell receptor (beta chain) was determined in a study of T-cell reconstitution after alpha-beta-depleted transplantation in children. Study-level findings and limits: The main origin of T-cell counts and diversity one year after transplant was newly produced T cells. Where alpha-beta T cells came from about two months after transplant was reportedly several hundred expanded graft clones.

It was with unique molecular identifiers that the TCRbeta library was prepared. Each CDR3 protein gets one entry after TCRdb re-called the PCR reads with MiXCR. The sample contains roughly 32,000 distinct CDR3 sequences, around 6% of which appear only once. This clonotype appeared many times. What it recognizes is unknown. The origin of this receptor is a child less than two years old who had a stem cell transplant for acute myeloid leukemia, so the T cells may come from the graft donor. The sequencing used peripheral blood, collected 60 days after TCRalphabeta/CD19-depleted stem cell transplant.

Here the CDR3 DNA reads TGTGCCAGCAGCTTAACTGTAAGGACAGGTTTGACTAGCGGGAAAGAGAATGAGCAGTTCTTC. Translated, it gives CASSLTVRTGLTSGKENEQFF. This chain joins TRBV7-3 and TRBJ2-1, with 11 bases that match TRBD2. V was pared by 0 bases and J by 7 bases, with 20 bases of the junction left unmatched. This CDR3 comprises 21 residues. CDR1 and CDR2 (germline): SGHTA, FQGTGA.